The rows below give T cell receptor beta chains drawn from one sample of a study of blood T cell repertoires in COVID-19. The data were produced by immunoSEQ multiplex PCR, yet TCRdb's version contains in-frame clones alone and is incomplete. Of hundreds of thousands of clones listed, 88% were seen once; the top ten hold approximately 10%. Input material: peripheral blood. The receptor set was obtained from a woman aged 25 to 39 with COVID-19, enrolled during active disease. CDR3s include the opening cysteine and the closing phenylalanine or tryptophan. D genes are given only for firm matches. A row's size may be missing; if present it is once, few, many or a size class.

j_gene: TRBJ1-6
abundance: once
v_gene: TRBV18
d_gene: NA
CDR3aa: CASSPQRDNSPLHF
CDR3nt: TGTGCCAGCTCACCACAGAGGGATAATTCACCCCTCCACTTT

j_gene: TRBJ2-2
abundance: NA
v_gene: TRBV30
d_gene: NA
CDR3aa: CAWSVLNTGELFF
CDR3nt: TGTGCCTGGAGTGTTCTGAACACCGGGGAGCTGTTTTTT

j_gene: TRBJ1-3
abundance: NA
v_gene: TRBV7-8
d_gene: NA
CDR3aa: CASSLSPPGAGNTIYF
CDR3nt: TGTGCCAGCAGCTTAAGTCCTCCGGGGGCTGGAAACACCATATATTTT

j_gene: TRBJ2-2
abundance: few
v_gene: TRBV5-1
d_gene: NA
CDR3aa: CASSLDRQTAGELFF
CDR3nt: TGCGCCAGCAGCTTGGATCGCCAGACTGCCGGGGAGCTGTTTTTT

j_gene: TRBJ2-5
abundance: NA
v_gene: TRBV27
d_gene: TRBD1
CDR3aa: CASSLRGLETQYF
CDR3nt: TGTGCCAGCAGCCTCAGGGGGCTTGAGACCCAGTACTTC

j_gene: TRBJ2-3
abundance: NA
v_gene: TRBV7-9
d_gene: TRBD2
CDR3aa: CASSFGGRLSTQYF
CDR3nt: TGTGCCAGCAGCTTTGGCGGGAGGCTCAGTACGCAGTATTTT

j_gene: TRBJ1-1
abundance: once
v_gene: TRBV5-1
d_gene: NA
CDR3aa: CASSAGRTLMNTEAFF
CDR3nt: TGCGCCAGCAGCGCAGGACGGACACTCATGAACACTGAAGCTTTCTTT

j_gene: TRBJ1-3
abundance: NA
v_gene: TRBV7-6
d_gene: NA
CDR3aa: CASSPPLRSISGNTIYF
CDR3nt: TGTGCCAGCAGCCCCCCCCTTCGCTCTATCTCTGGAAACACCATATATTTT

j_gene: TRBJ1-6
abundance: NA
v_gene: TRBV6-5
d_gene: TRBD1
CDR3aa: CASSYSPGGGSPLHF
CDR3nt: TGTGCCAGCAGTTACTCTCCAGGGGGTGGTTCACCCCTCCACTTT

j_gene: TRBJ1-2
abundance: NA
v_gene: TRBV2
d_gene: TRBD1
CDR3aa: CASPRTGTANYGYTF
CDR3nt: TGTGCCAGCCCTCGGACAGGGACCGCTAACTATGGCTACACCTTC

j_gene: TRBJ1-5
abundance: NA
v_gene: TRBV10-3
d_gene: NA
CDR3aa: CAISDPGGGDQPQHF
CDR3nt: TGTGCCATCAGTGACCCAGGCGGGGGGGATCAGCCCCAGCATTTT

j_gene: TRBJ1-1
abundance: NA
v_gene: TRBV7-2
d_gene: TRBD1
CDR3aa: CASSFLDRGREAFF
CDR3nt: TGTGCCAGCAGCTTCCTTGACAGGGGGCGAGAAGCTTTCTTT

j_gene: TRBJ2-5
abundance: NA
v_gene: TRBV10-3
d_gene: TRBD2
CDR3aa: CAIRGLAEETQYF
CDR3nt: TGTGCCATCAGGGGACTAGCGGAAGAGACCCAGTACTTC

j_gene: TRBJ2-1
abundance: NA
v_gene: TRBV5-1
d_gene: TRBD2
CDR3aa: CASSLLAGVGNEQFF
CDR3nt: TGCGCCAGCAGCCTATTAGCGGGAGTTGGGAATGAGCAGTTCTTC

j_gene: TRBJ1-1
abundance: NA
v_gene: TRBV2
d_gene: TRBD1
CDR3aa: CASSGGLNTEAFF
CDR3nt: TGTGCCAGCTCAGGGGGATTGAACACTGAAGCTTTCTTT